The clone carrying this T cell receptor beta chain turned up a few times. Its antigen is unidentified. Sequencing used immunoSEQ multiplex PCR; TCRdb keeps in-frame clones, though not all of them. This table holds about 110,000 clones, around 89% found once. Each patient relapsed following autologous stem cell transplantation, and prior brentuximab vedotin exposure differed. Responses achieved at best were complete response, partial response or progressive disease. The germline V gene encodes CDR1 GTSNPN and CDR2 SVGIG (reference sequence). V was trimmed by 0 bases and J by 4 bases, leaving 13 bases between them. The CDR3 contains 14 residues. The sample comes from a study of PD-1 blockade in classical Hodgkin lymphoma. Study context: The patients were dosed with nivolumab 3 mg/kg, infused intravenously every 2 weeks. Whole-study findings and limits: Newly diagnosed patients were reported to start with lower TCR diversity than healthy donors.

J is TRBJ2-7 and V is TRBV30; D not resolved. The material sequenced was peripheral blood mononuclear cells (PBMCs), taken before the second cycle of nivolumab. The receptor's source is a human donor with classical Hodgkin lymphoma. CDR3 coding DNA: TGTGCCTGGAGTGTAACCCCCACCCGGTACGAGCAGTACTTC. Amino acids: CAWSVTPTRYEQYF. The entire variable domain, with the rest obtained from reference TRBV30 and TRBJ2-7, is as follows: SQTIHQWPATLVQPVGSPLSLECTVEGTSNPNLYWYRQAAGRGLQLLFYSVGIGQISSEVPQNLSASRPQDRQFILSSKKLLLSDSGFYLCAWSVTPTRYEQYFGPGTRLTVT.